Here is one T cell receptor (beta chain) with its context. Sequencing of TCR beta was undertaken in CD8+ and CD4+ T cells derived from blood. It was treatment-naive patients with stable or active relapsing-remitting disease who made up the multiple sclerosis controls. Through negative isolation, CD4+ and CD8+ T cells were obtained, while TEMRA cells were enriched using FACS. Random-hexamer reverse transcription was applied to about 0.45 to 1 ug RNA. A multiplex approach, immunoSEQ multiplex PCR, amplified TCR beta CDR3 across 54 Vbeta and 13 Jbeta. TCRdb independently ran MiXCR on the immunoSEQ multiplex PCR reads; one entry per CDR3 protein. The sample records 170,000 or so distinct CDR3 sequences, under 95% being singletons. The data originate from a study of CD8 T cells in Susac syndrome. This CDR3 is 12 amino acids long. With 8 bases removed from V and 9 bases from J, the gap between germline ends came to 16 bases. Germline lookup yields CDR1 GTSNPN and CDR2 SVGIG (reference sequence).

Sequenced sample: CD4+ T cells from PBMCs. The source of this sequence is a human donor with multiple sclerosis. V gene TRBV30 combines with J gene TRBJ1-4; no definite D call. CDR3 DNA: TGTGCCGGATCTTACAGTGGGAAAAAACTGTTTTTT. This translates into CAGSYSGKKLFF.